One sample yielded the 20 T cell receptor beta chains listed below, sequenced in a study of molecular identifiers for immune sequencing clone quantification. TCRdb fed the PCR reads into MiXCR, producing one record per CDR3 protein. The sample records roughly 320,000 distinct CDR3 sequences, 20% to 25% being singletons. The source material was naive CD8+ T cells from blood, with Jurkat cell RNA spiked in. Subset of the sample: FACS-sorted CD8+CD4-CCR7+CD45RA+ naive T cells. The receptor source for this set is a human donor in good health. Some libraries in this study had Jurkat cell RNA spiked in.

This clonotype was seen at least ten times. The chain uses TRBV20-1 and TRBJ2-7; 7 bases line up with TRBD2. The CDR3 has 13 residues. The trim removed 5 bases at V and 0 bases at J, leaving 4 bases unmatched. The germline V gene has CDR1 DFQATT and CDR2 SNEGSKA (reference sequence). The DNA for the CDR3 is TGCAGTGCTCCCGGGACTACCTCCTACGAGCAGTACTTC. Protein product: CSAPGTTSYEQYF.

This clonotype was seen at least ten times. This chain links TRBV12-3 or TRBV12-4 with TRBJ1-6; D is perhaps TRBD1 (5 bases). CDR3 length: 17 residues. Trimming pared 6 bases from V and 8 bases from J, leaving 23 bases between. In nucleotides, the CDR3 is TGTGCCAGCAGGTGGTCAGGGACCCTAGTTGGGGATTCACCCCTCCACTTT. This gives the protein CASRWSGTLVGDSPLHF.

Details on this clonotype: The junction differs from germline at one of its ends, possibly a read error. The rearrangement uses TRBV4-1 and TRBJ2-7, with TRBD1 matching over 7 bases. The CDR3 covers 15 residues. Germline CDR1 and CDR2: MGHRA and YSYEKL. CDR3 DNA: TGCGCCAGCAGCCAAGCCCGGGACAGCTCCTACGAGCAGTGCTTC. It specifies CASSQARDSSYEQCF.

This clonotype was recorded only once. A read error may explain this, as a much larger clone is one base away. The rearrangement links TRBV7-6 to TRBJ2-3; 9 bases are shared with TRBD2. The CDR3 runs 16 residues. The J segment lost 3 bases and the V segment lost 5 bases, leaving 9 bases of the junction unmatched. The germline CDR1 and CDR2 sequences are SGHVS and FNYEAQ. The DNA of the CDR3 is TGTGCCAGCAGCGCATCTGGCGGGAGGGCTACAGATACGCAGTATTTT. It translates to CASSASGGRATDTQYF.

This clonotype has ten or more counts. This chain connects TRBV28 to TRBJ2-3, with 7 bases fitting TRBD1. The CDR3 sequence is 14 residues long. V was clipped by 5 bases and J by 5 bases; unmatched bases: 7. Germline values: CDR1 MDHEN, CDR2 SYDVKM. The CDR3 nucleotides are TGTGCCAGCAGTAGACTCAGGGGGATAGATACGCAGTATTTT. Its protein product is CASSRLRGIDTQYF.

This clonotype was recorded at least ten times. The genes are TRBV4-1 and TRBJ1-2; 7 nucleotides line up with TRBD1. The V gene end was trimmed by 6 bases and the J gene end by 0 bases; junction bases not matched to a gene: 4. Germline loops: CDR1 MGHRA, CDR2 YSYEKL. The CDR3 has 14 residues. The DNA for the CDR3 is TGCGCCAGCAGACAGGGGACAGCTAACTATGGCTACACCTTC. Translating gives CASRQGTANYGYTF.

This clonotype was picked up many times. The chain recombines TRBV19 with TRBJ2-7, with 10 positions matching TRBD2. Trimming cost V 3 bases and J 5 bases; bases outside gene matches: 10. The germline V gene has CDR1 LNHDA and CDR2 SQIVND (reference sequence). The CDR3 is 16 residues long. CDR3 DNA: TGTGCCAGTAGTATCGTCGGAGCGGGAGGGAGCAACGAGCAGTACTTC. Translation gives CASSIVGAGGSNEQYF. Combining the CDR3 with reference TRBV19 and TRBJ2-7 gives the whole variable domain DGGITQSPKYLFRKEGQNVTLSCEQNLNHDAMYWYRQDPGQGLRLIYYSQIVNDFQKGDIAEGYSVSREKKESFPLTVTSAQKNPTAFYLCASSIVGAGGSNEQYFGPGTRLTVT.

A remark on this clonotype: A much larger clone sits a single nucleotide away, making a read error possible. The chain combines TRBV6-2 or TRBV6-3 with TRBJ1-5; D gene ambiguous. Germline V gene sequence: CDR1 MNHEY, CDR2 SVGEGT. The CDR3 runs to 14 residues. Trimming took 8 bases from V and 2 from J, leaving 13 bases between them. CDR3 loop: CASAVDLGNQPQHF. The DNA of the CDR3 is TGTGCCAGCGCAGTGGACTTGGGCAATCAGCCCCAGCATTTT.

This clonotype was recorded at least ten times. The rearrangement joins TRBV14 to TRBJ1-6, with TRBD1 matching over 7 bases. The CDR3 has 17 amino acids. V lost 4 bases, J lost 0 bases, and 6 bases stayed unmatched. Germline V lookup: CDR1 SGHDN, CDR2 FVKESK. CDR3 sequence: CASSPGTASSYNSPLHF. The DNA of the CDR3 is TGTGCCAGCAGCCCCGGGACAGCGAGCTCCTATAATTCACCCCTCCACTTT.

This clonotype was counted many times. This chain's CDR3 is CASSIGTAQYEQYF. The DNA for the CDR3 is TGTGCCAGCAGCATCGGGACAGCCCAATACGAGCAGTACTTC. This chain connects TRBV7-9 to TRBJ2-7; TRBD1 agrees at 7 bases. CDR1 and CDR2 (germline): SEHNR, FQNEAQ (reference sequence). The J segment lost 4 bases and the V segment lost 5 bases, leaving 8 bases of the junction unmatched. The CDR3 is made up of 14 amino acids.

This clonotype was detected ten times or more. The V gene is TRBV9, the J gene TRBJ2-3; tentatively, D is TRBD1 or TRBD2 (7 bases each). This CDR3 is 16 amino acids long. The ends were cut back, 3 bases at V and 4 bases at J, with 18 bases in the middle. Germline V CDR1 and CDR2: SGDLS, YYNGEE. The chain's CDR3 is CASSARGGGGADTQYF. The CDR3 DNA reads TGTGCCAGCAGCGCAAGAGGGGGCGGGGGCGCAGATACGCAGTATTTT.

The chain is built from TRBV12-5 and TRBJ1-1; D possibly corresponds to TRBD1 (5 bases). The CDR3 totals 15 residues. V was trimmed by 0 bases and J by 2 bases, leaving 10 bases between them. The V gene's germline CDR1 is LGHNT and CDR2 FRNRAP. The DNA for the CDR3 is TGTGCTAGTGGTTTGGTTCTGGGGCCAAACACTGAAGCTTTCTTT. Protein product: CASGLVLGPNTEAFF.

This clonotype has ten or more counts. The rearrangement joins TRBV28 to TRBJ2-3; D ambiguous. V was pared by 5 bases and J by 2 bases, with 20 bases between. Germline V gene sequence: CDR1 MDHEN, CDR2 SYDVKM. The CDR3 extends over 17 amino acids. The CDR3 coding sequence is TGTGCCAGCAGTCCTTATTCTGGACCGACTCTCACAGATACGCAGTATTTT. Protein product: CASSPYSGPTLTDTQYF.

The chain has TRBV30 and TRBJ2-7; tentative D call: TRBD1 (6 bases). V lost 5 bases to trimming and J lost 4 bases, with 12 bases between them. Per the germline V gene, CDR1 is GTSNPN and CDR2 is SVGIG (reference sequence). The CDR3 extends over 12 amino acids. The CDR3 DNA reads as TGTGCCTGGGGACAACAGGGATACGAGCAGTACTTC. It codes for CAWGQQGYEQYF.

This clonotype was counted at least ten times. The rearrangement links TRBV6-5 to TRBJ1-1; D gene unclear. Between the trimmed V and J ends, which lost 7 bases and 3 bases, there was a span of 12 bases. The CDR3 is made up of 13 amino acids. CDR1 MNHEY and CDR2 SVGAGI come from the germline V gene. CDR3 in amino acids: CASNPGQHTEAFF. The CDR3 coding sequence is TGTGCCAGCAATCCGGGCCAACACACTGAAGCTTTCTTT.

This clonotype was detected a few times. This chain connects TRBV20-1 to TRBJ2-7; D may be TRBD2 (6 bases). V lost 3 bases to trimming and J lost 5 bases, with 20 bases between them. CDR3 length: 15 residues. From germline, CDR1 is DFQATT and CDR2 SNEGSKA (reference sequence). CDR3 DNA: TGCAGTGCTAGCCCACTACGGGGGAGAGCCCACGAGCAGTACTTC. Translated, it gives CSASPLRGRAHEQYF.

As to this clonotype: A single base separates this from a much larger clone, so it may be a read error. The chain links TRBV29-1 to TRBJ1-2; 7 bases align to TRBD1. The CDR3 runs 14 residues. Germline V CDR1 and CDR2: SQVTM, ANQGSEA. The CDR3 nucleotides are TGCAGCGTCGAAGGGGCAGGGGGTGACTATGGCTACACCTTC. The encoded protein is CSVEGAGGDYGYTF. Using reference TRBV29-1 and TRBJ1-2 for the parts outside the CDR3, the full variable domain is SAVISQKPSRDICQRGTSLTIQCQVDSQVTMMFWYRQQPGQSLTLIATANQGSEATYESGFVIDKFPISRPNLTFSTLTVSNMSPEDSSIYLCSVEGAGGDYGYTFGSGTRLTVV.

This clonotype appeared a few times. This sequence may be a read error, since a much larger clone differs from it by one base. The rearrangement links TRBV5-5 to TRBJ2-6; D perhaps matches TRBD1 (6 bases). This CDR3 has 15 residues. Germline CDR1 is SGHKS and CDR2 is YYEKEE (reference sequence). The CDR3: CASSPGVSGANVPTF. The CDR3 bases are TGTGCCAGCAGCCCAGGGGTGTCTGGGGCCAACGTCCCGACTTTC.

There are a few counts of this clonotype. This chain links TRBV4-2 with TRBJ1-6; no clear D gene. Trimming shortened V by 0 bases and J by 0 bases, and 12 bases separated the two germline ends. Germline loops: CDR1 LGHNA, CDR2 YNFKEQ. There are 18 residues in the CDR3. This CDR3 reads CASSQDPQRSSYNSPLHF. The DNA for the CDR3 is TGTGCCAGCAGCCAAGATCCTCAGCGCAGCTCCTATAATTCACCCCTCCACTTT.

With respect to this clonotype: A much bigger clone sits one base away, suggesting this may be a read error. Written as DNA, the CDR3 is TGTGCCAGCAGCTCAAGGGACGGAGATACGCGGTATTTT. Amino acid sequence: CASSSRDGDTRYF. The chain combines TRBV7-9 with TRBJ2-3; D may match TRBD1 or TRBD2 (5 bases each). From germline, CDR1 is SEHNR and CDR2 FQNEAQ (reference sequence). This CDR3 spans 13 amino acids.